One TCR beta chain is described in this entry. CD4+ cells underwent sorting into CD25+CD127- cells for 5 or 6 patients. The sequencing template was cDNA reverse transcribed from extracted RNA. Libraries were prepared by immunoSEQ multiplex PCR; TCRdb keeps only in-frame clonotypes and omits some of them. The sample has roughly 40,000 clones; roughly half are singletons. The record originates from a study of CD8+ T cells in alopecia areata. V was shortened by 6 bases and J by 5 bases, with 10 bases between the two germline ends. The CDR3 is 12 residues long. In germline, CDR1 is MDHEN, CDR2 SYDVKM. This rearrangement joins TRBV28 to TRBJ2-5, with D possibly matching TRBD2 (6 bases). Sequenced: CD4+ Tregs sorted from blood. This clonotype originated in a human donor with alopecia areata. The CDR3 region has the DNA TGTGCCAGCAGCTCCGGGAGCGAGACCCAGTACTTC. It yields the protein CASSSGSETQYF.